This T cell receptor beta chain was recorded in a study of T cell changes during pregnancy in multiple sclerosis. Clones were sequenced by immunoSEQ multiplex PCR, and TCRdb holds only the in-frame ones, with some missing. The sample yields about 42,000 clones, 84% seen once. The CDR3 totals 15 residues. V was shortened by 3 bases and J by 0 bases, with 11 bases between the two germline ends. CDR1 is SEHNR, CDR2 FQNEAQ, per germline (reference sequence). This chain connects TRBV7-9 to TRBJ1-1; D is perhaps TRBD1 (6 bases). The receptor's source is a female donor with multiple sclerosis, enrolled in a pregnancy study. The sequenced sample was CD4+ T cells from peripheral blood mononuclear cells, obtained before pregnancy. CDR3 amino acids: CASSLGTPMNTEAFF. CDR3 sequence (DNA): TGTGCCAGCAGCTTGGGGACACCGATGAACACTGAAGCTTTCTTT.